The 7 T cell receptor beta chains listed next were all sequenced from one sample in a study of patients and donors after allogeneic stem cell transplantation. TCRdb reanalysed the RT-PCR reads using MiXCR and keeps one entry per CDR3 protein. Here the sample spans 900,000 to 1,000,000 distinct CDR3 sequences, roughly 18% being singletons. Source material: blood, either unsorted or a sorted T cell fraction (not recorded which). These TCRs come from a human donor who was either an allogeneic HSCT recipient or a stem cell or donor lymphocyte infusion donor (not recorded which). It is not recorded whose cells these are; they may come from a transplant donor.

This clonotype was detected many times. The rearrangement joins TRBV12-3 or TRBV12-4 to TRBJ2-2; D is unclear. The CDR3 covers 15 residues. Trimming removed 4 bases at V and 2 bases at J, with 11 bases between. The CDR3, as DNA: TGTGCCAGCAGTTCTCGTACAGATAACACCGGGGAGCTGTTTTTT. Its protein product is CASSSRTDNTGELFF.

The chain uses TRBV10-3 and TRBJ1-1; D is unresolved. V gave up 10 bases and J gave up 1 base, with 10 bases separating them. The CDR3 extends over 12 amino acids. Germline V gives CDR1 ENHRY, CDR2 SYGVKD. The CDR3 coding sequence is TGTGCCACCGCGCCAGGGAACACTGAAGCTTTCTTT. This encodes CATAPGNTEAFF.

This clonotype was detected ten times or more. The V call is TRBV12-3 or TRBV12-4, the J call TRBJ2-3; D not resolved. Trimming took off 5 bases at V and 5 bases at J, with 8 bases between the two ends. This CDR3 region has 12 residues. The CDR3 DNA reads as TGTGCCAGCAGTCTGACTGGAGATACGCAGTATTTT. This sequence encodes CASSLTGDTQYF.

DNA of the CDR3: TGTGCCATTGGGACTAGCGGGGAAGAGACCCAGTACTTC. This translates into CAIGTSGEETQYF. This rearrangement joins TRBV10-3 to TRBJ2-5; 13 bases agree with TRBD2. The germline V gene encodes CDR1 ENHRY and CDR2 SYGVKD. The CDR3 consists of 13 residues. The ends lost 9 bases at V and 3 bases at J; junction bases unmatched: 1.

This clonotype was picked up a small number of times. V usage is TRBV6-1 and J usage is TRBJ2-3; TRBD1 agrees at 10 bases. Trimming removed 7 bases from V and 5 bases from J; junction bases left unmatched: 12. Germline V gives CDR1 MNHNS, CDR2 SASEGT. The CDR3 runs to 16 residues. As DNA, the CDR3 is TGTGCCAGCACTCACATAGGGACAGGGGATATAGATACGCAGTATTTT. Its protein product is CASTHIGTGDIDTQYF.

The chain links TRBV6-1 to TRBJ2-1, with D possibly matching TRBD2 (5 bases). The V end was cut by 9 bases, the J end by 1 base, with 13 bases between. The V gene's germline CDR1 is MNHNS and CDR2 SASEGT. This CDR3 is 14 amino acids long. CDR3 DNA: TGTGCCAGGTCATCTTGGACTTCCTACAATGAGCAGTTCTTC. It encodes CARSSWTSYNEQFF.

This clonotype showed up just a few times. The chain joins TRBV21-1 to TRBJ2-3. TRBV21-1 is labeled a pseudogene. The CDR3 covers 13 residues. CDR3 in amino acids: CASNRTSTDTQYF. CDR3 in DNA: TGTGCCAGCAATCGGACCAGCACAGATACGCAGTATTTT.